This is a list of T cell receptor beta chains from one sample in a study of tumor and adjacent non-tumor tissue in lung cancer. Each CDR3 protein gets one entry after TCRdb re-called the multiplex PCR reads with MiXCR. The profile covers approximately 120,000 distinct CDR3 sequences, with around 80% appearing a single time and roughly 35% taken by the ten largest. What was sequenced was lung tumor tissue. The source is a woman in her sixties or seventies with non-small cell lung cancer. The CDR3 runs from the conserved cysteine through the conserved F or W. D genes are given only for firm matches. For some rows the clone size is stated as once, few or many, or as a class when expanded; others skip it.

V gene,clone size,D gene,J gene,CDR3 protein,CDR3 DNA
TRBV7-2,-,-,TRBJ2-7,CASNYPPLEQYF,TGTGCCAGCAATTACCCACCCTTGGAGCAGTACTTC
TRBV6-2/TRBV6-3,many,-,TRBJ2-2,CASGALNTGELFF,TGTGCCAGTGGGGCGTTAAACACCGGGGAGCTGTTTTTT
TRBV6-6,-,TRBD1,TRBJ2-7,CVGSRQTGGDYEKYF,TGTGTCGGCAGTCGCCAGACAGGGGGAGACTACGAGAAGTATTTC
TRBV11-1,-,-,TRBJ2-2,CASSLAIYANTGELFF,TGTGCCAGCAGCTTAGCTATATACGCGAACACCGGGGAGCTGTTTTTT
TRBV20-1,-,-,TRBJ1-1,CSARDPGSGRRNEAYF,TGCAGTGCTAGGGACCCCGGCAGCGGCAGGAGGAATGAAGCTTACTTT
TRBV7-9,-,TRBD2,TRBJ2-2,CATQIGRDPTGELFF,TGTGCCACCCAGATAGGGAGGGACCCCACCGGGGAGCTGTTTTTT
TRBV4-3,-,-,TRBJ2-5,CASSQDTGQRETQYF,TGCGCCAGCAGCCAAGACACCGGACAGCGTGAGACCCAGTACTTC
TRBV11-3,few,-,TRBJ2-3,CASSFGQGTDTQYF,TGTGCCAGCAGCTTTGGGCAGGGGACAGATACGCAGTATTTT
TRBV11-3,-,-,TRBJ1-5,CASSPDRGQPQRF,TGTGCCAGCAGCCCGGATAGGGGTCAGCCCCAGCGTTTT
TRBV4-3,-,-,TRBJ1-4,CACSQELGRVEKLFF,TGCGCCTGTAGCCAAGAACTGGGGAGGGTTGAAAAACTGTTTTTT
TRBV7-9,once,-,TRBJ1-2,CASSSGVGYGYTF,TGTGCCAGCAGTTCAGGGGTTGGCTATGGCTACACCTTC
TRBV6-5,-,-,TRBJ1-1,CATSYSRQNTEAFF,TGTGCAACCAGTTACTCGAGACAGAACACTGAAGCTTTCTTT
TRBV4-1,-,-,TRBJ2-3,CASSQVGGPSDTQYF,TGCGCCAGCAGCCAAGTGGGGGGGCCTTCAGATACGCAGTATTTT
TRBV20-1,-,-,TRBJ2-1,CSATPGSSVLDEQFF,TGCAGTGCCACCCCGGGGTCTAGTGTGCTGGATGAGCAGTTCTTC
TRBV5-6,-,-,TRBJ2-5,CASRFTEISGETQYF,TGTGCCAGCAGGTTCACGGAGATCAGTGGAGAGACCCAGTACTTC
TRBV20-1,-,-,TRBJ2-1,CSAWAGGIAGGPPIYNEWFF,-
TRBV28,few,-,TRBJ2-4,CASSLGGEGIQYF,TGTGCCAGCAGTTTAGGGGGAGAGGGCATTCAGTACTTC
TRBV11-2,-,TRBD1,TRBJ2-1,CASSQPGQGANKWFF,TGTGCCAGCAGCCAACCGGGACAGGGGGCAAATAAGTGGTTCTTC
TRBV11-2,many,-,TRBJ1-2,CASSLGYGDYGYTF,TGTGCCAGCAGCTTAGGTTACGGAGACTATGGCTACACCTTC
TRBV20-1,-,-,TRBJ2-2,CSVRATGRDTGELIF,TGCAGTGTTAGAGCCACAGGTCGGGACACCGGGGAGCTGATTTTT
TRBV24-1,-,-,TRBJ1-3,CATSDSPGFNKYF,TGTGCCACCAGTGACTCACCGGGGTTCAATAAATATTTT
TRBV4-1,-,-,TRBJ2-7,CANSQDLQRQHF,TGCGCCAACAGCCAAGATCTCCAAAGGCAGCACTTC
TRBV5-4,-,-,TRBJ2-7,CASNLEQFSYEQYF,TGTGCCAGCAACTTGGAACAATTCTCCTACGAACAGTACTTC